This TCR beta chain was identified during a study of Graves' ophthalmopathy and Graves' hyperthyroidism. From RNA, the CDR3 regions of TCR beta chains were amplified and sequenced. First-round RT-PCR used HTBI primers; second-round multiplex PCR followed. TCRdb redid the calling of the multiplex PCR reads with MiXCR, one entry per CDR3 protein. The profile shows roughly 1.1 million distinct CDR3 sequences, less than 45% of them singletons. A note on this clonotype: Its antigen is unknown.

Study-level results: Blood also harbored most expanded thyroid clonotypes above 0.001 frequency.

V trimming: 8 bases; J trimming: 1 base; junction bases outside the gene matches: 8. The germline V gene has CDR1 SQVTM and CDR2 ANQGSEA. The CDR3 sequence is 14 residues long. This chain uses TRBV29-1 with TRBJ2-5; 9 bases are a match to TRBD1. The clonotype originates from an adult man with Graves' hyperthyroidism. The sample comprised peripheral blood or thyroid tissue (not recorded which). The CDR3 sequence: CSLGPGQGQETQYF. The CDR3 DNA sequence: TGCAGCTTAGGGCCGGGACAGGGCCAAGAGACCCAGTACTTC. The variable domain in full, with the rest retrieved from reference TRBV29-1 and TRBJ2-5, is SAVISQKPSRDICQRGTSLTIQCQVDSQVTMMFWYRQQPGQSLTLIATANQGSEATYESGFVIDKFPISRPNLTFSTLTVSNMSPEDSSIYLCSLGPGQGQETQYFGPGTRLLVL.